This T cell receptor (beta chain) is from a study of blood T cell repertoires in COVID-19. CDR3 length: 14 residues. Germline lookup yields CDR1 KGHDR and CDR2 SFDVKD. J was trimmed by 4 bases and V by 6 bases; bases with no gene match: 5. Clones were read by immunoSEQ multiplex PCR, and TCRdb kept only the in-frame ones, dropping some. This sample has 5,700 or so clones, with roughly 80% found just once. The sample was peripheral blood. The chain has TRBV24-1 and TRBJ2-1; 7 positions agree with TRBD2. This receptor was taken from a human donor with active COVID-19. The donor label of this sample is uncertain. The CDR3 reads CATSHGGGYNEQFF. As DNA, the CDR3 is TGTGCCACCAGTCACGGCGGGGGATACAATGAGCAGTTCTTC.